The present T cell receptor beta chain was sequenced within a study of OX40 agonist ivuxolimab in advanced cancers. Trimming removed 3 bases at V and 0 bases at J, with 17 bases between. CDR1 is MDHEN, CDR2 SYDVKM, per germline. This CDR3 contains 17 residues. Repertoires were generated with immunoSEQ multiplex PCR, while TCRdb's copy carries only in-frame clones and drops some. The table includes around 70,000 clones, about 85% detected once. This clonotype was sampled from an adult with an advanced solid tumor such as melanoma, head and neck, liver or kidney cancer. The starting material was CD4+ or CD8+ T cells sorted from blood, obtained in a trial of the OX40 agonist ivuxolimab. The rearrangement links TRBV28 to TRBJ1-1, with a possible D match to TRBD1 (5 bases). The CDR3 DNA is TGTGCCAGCAGTTTTCCGGGACGGCGATTTATGAACACTGAAGCTTTCTTT. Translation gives CASSFPGRRFMNTEAFF.